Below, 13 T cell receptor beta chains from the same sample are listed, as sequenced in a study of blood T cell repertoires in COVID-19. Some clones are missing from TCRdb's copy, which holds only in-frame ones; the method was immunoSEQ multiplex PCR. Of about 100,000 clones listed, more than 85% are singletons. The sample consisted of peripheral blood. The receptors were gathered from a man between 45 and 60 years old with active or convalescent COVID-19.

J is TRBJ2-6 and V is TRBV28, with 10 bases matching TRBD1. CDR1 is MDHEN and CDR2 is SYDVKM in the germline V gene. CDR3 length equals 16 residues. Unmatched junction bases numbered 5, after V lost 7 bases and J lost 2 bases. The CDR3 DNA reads TGTGCCAGCACGACAGGGGGCGAGACTGGGGCCAACGTCCTGACTTTC. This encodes CASTTGGETGANVLTF.

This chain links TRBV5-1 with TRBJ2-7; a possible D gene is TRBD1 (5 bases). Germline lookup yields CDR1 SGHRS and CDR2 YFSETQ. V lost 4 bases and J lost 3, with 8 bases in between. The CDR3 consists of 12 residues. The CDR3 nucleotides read TGCGCCAGCAGCCAGGGTCGCTACGAGCAGTACTTC. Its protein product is CASSQGRYEQYF.

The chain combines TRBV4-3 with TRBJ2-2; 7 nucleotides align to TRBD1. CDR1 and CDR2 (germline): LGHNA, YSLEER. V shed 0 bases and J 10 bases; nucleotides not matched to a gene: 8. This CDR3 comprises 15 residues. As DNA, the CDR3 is TGCGCCAGCAGCCAAGACGGACAGGCACCCTCGGAGCTGTTTTTT. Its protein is CASSQDGQAPSELFF.

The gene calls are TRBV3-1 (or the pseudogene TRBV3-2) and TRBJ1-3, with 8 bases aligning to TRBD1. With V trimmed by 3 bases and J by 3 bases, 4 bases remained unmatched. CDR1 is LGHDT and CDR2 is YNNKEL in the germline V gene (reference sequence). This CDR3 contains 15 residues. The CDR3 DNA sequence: TGTGCCAGCAGCCAGGGCAGGGGGCTTGGAAACACCATATATTTT. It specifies CASSQGRGLGNTIYF.

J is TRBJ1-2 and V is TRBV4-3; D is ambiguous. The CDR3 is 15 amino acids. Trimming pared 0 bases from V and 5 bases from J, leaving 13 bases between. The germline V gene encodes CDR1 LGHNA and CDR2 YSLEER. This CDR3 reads CASSQERSGSYGYTF. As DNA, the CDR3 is TGCGCCAGCAGCCAAGAGAGGTCGGGGAGTTATGGCTACACCTTC.

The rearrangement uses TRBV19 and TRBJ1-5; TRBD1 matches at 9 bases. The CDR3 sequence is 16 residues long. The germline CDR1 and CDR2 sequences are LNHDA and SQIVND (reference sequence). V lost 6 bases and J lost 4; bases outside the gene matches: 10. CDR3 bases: TGTGCCAGTAGGGTGACCGGGACAGGGTCAAATCAGCCCCAGCATTTT. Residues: CASRVTGTGSNQPQHF.

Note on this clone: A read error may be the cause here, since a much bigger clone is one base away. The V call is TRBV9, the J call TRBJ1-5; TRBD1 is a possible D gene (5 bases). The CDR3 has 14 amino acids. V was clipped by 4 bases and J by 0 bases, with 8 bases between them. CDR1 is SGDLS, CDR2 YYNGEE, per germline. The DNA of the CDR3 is TGTGCCAGCAGCTCGACAGATAGCAATCAGCCCCAGCATTTT. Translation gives CASSSTDSNQPQHF.

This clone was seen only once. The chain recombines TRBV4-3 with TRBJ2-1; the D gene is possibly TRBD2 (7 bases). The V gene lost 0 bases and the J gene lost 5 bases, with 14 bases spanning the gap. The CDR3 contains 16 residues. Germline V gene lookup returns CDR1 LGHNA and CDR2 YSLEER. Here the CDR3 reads CASSQDRKGGNNEQFF. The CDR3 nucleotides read TGCGCCAGCAGCCAAGATCGTAAGGGGGGGAACAATGAGCAGTTCTTC.

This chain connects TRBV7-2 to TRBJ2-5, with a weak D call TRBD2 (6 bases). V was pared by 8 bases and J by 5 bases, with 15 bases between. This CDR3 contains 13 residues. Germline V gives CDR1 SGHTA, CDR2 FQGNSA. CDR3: CASGGISGETQYF. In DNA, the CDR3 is TGTGCCAGCGGGGGGATCTCGGGGGAGACCCAGTACTTC.

The CDR3 here is CASSQDSGSVINPDTQYF. The CDR3 DNA sequence: TGTGCCAGCAGCCAAGATTCAGGTTCAGTGATAAATCCAGATACGCAGTATTTT. V usage is TRBV3-1 (or the pseudogene TRBV3-2) and J usage is TRBJ2-3; D remains unclear. Trimming took 0 bases from V and 4 from J, leaving 20 bases between them. The CDR3 has 18 amino acids. CDR1 and CDR2 (germline): LGHDT, YNNKEL (reference sequence).

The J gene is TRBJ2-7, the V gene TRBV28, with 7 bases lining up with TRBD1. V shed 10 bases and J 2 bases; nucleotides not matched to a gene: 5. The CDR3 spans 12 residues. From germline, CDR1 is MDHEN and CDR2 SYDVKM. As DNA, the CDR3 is TGTGCCACCAACAGGGGCGCCTACGAGCAGTACGTC. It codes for CATNRGAYEQYV.

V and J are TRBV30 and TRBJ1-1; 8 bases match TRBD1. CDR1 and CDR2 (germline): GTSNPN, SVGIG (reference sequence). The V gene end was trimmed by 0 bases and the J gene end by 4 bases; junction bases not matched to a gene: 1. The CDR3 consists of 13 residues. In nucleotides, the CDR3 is TGTGCCTGGAGTGTAGACAGGGGCACTGAAGCTTTCTTT. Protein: CAWSVDRGTEAFF. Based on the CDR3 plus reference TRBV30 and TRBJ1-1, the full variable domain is SQTIHQWPATLVQPVGSPLSLECTVEGTSNPNLYWYRQAAGRGLQLLFYSVGIGQISSEVPQNLSASRPQDRQFILSSKKLLLSDSGFYLCAWSVDRGTEAFFGQGTRLTVV.

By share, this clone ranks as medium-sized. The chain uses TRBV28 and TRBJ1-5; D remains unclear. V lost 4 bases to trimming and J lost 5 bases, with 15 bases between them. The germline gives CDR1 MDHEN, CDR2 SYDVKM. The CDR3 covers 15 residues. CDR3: CASSWSTLYDQPQHF. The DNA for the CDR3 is TGTGCCAGCAGTTGGTCCACTCTCTATGATCAGCCCCAGCATTTT.